Reported below is one T cell receptor (beta chain). Its specificity is not known. Germline CDR1 and CDR2: SGHDN and FVKESK. Between the trimmed V and J ends, which lost 2 bases and 2 bases, there was a span of 7 bases. This CDR3 has 15 residues. The data are from a study of beta chain features in type 1 diabetes. Every bit of the isolated RNA underwent reverse transcription, so sequencing read expressed TCRB transcripts. The data were produced by immunoSEQ multiplex PCR, yet TCRdb's version contains in-frame clones alone and is incomplete. The table has hundreds of thousands of clones, roughly 12% seen once. Findings of the study overall: All four CD4+ subsets of Type 1 diabetes patients contained TCRB CDR3s that were moderately but significantly shorter.

The source material was naive CD4+ T cells from blood. The sequence derives from a man aged 18 to 29 with type 1 diabetes. The chain employs TRBV14 and TRBJ2-6; D remains unclear. This CDR3 is CASSQSPTGANVLTF. As DNA, the CDR3 is TGTGCCAGCAGCCAAAGTCCCACTGGGGCCAACGTCCTGACTTTC.